These T cell receptor beta chains were read from a single sample in a study of T cells after yellow fever vaccination. A single record per CDR3 protein comes from TCRdb applying MiXCR to the 5' RACE reads. The repertoire holds 100,000 to 150,000 distinct CDR3 sequences, 7.5% to 10% seen once, with roughly 40% in the top ten. The sample in question was CD8+ T cells sorted from PBMCs, obtained on the day of the yellow fever booster vaccination. The source of these receptors is a man younger than 30 who received the YFV17D yellow fever vaccine. Each CDR3 is given with its conserved first and last residue. Fields, in order: J gene, D gene, V gene, clone size, CDR3 protein, CDR3 DNA. D genes are given only for firm matches. Not every row has a clone size; where given, it reads once, few, many or a size class.

TRBJ2-3,NA,TRBV6-5,few,CASSYSTRGTDTQYF,TGTGCCAGCAGTTACTCGACCAGGGGCACAGATACGCAGTATTTT
TRBJ2-5,NA,TRBV7-9,few,CASSLAQLQETQYF,TGTGCCAGCAGCTTAGCACAGCTTCAAGAGACCCAGTACTTC
TRBJ2-7,TRBD1,TRBV20-1,few,CSASRQGQAYPYEQYF,TGCAGTGCTAGCCGACAGGGTCAAGCATACCCCTACGAGCAGTACTTC
TRBJ2-1,NA,TRBV15,few,CATSKGIGYNEQFF,TGTGCCACCAGTAAAGGGATTGGATACAATGAGCAGTTCTTC
TRBJ1-6,TRBD1,TRBV7-8,NA,CASSGTGGNSPLHF,TGTGCCAGCAGCGGGACAGGGGGCAACTCACCCCTCCACTTT
TRBJ2-3,TRBD1,TRBV7-8,NA,CASSFGGGQGLTDTQYF,TGTGCCAGCAGCTTCGGGGGGGGACAGGGGTTGACAGATACGCAGTATTTT
TRBJ1-5,NA,TRBV12-3/TRBV12-4,NA,CASSFRGKSNQPQHF,TGTGCCAGCAGTTTCCGGGGAAAGAGCAATCAGCCCCAGCATTTT
TRBJ2-3,NA,TRBV7-2,NA,CASSLLRPTDTQYF,TGTGCCAGCAGCTTATTACGGCCCACAGATACGCAGTATTTT
TRBJ2-1,NA,TRBV14,few,CASSQDTWGSRFPSSYNEQFF,TGTGCCAGCAGCCAAGACACCTGGGGCAGCCGGTTCCCGAGCTCCTACAATGAGCAGTTCTTC
TRBJ2-7,NA,TRBV6-5,few,CASSYPGGEQYF,TGTGCCAGCAGTTACCCGGGCGGTGAGCAGTACTTC
TRBJ2-2,NA,TRBV11-2,many,CASSLLGELFF,TGTGCCAGCAGCCTGCTCGGGGAGCTGTTTTTT
TRBJ2-7,NA,TRBV11-2,few,CASSLVREQYF,TGTGCCAGCAGCTTAGTGAGGGAGCAGTACTTC
TRBJ2-7,NA,TRBV20-1,few,CSASRSHHTYEQYF,TGCAGTGCCAGCCGGTCACACCACACCTACGAGCAGTACTTC
TRBJ1-2,TRBD1,TRBV7-2,few,CASRNRGQDPPNYGYTF,TGTGCCAGCAGAAATAGGGGACAGGACCCCCCTAACTATGGCTACACCTTC
TRBJ1-2,NA,TRBV7-9,NA,CASSQNGPTANYGYTF,TGTGCCAGCAGCCAAAACGGACCGACAGCTAACTATGGCTACACCTTC
TRBJ2-1,NA,TRBV7-9,NA,CASSLIINEQFF,TGTGCCAGCAGCTTAATAATAAATGAGCAGTTCTTC
TRBJ2-2,NA,TRBV2,NA,CASSAHRNTGELFF,TGTGCCAGCAGTGCTCACCGAAACACCGGGGAGCTGTTTTTT
TRBJ1-1,TRBD1,TRBV11-2,medium-sized,CASSLDRVYTEAFF,TGTGCCAGCAGTTTAGACAGGGTCTACACTGAAGCTTTCTTT
TRBJ2-7,NA,TRBV19,few,CASQENYEQYF,TGTGCCAGCCAGGAAAACTACGAGCAGTACTTC
TRBJ2-3,NA,TRBV5-1,NA,CASSFREGDTQYF,TGCGCCAGCAGCTTTCGAGAAGGAGATACGCAGTATTTT
TRBJ1-1,TRBD1,TRBV20-1,NA,CSAPERQGVIDTEAFF,TGCAGTGCGCCAGAACGACAGGGGGTAATTGACACTGAAGCTTTCTTT
TRBJ2-5,NA,TRBV20-1,NA,CSATRTGTDTRAQYF,TGCAGTGCTACGAGAACCGGGACGGATACCAGGGCCCAGTACTTC
TRBJ2-5,NA,TRBV10-3,few,CAISGGRRFQEIDAGTQYF,TGTGCCATCAGTGGAGGGCGGAGATTCCAAGAGATCGATGCAGGGACCCAGTACTTC
TRBJ1-5,NA,TRBV7-9,medium-sized,CASSRYEGGYSNQPQHF,TGTGCCAGCAGCCGTTACGAGGGCGGTTATAGCAATCAGCCCCAGCATTTT
TRBJ1-6,NA,TRBV11-1,NA,CASSFGQFGSSPLHF,TGTGCCAGCAGCTTTGGCCAGTTTGGGAGTTCACCCCTCCACTTT
TRBJ2-1,NA,TRBV29-1,NA,CSVAPDSRSNEQFF,TGCAGCGTCGCCCCGGACAGCCGATCGAATGAGCAGTTCTTC
TRBJ2-1,TRBD2,TRBV4-1,many,CASSPGTSGGSSYNEQFF,TGCGCCAGCAGCCCTGGGACTAGCGGGGGGAGCTCCTACAATGAGCAGTTCTTC
TRBJ1-5,NA,TRBV27,few,CASSSPSGDQPQHF,TGTGCCAGCAGTTCCCCGTCTGGGGATCAGCCCCAGCATTTT
TRBJ2-7,TRBD1,TRBV4-3,few,CASSQEGQGGYEQYF,TGCGCCAGCAGCCAAGAGGGACAGGGGGGCTACGAGCAGTACTTC
TRBJ2-2,NA,TRBV12-3/TRBV12-4,many,CASSWVLTGELFF,TGTGCCAGCAGTTGGGTCCTCACCGGGGAGCTGTTTTTT
TRBJ2-2,NA,TRBV2,NA,CASSEWGVSNTGELFF,TGTGCCAGCAGTGAATGGGGGGTATCGAACACCGGGGAGCTGTTTTTT
TRBJ1-5,NA,TRBV27,NA,CASSFKGALSNQPQHF,TGTGCCAGCAGTTTCAAGGGCGCCCTGAGCAATCAGCCCCAGCATTTT
TRBJ2-7,TRBD2,TRBV6-6,few,CASSTSGYSSYEQYF,TGTGCCAGTTCGACTAGCGGGTACAGCTCCTACGAGCAGTACTTC
TRBJ1-1,NA,TRBV10-3,few,CAIRDLTGNTEAFF,TGTGCCATCAGGGACCTTACCGGGAACACTGAAGCTTTCTTT
TRBJ1-5,NA,TRBV4-3,NA,CASSPGVQQNQPQHF,TGCGCCAGCAGCCCAGGGGTCCAGCAGAATCAGCCCCAGCATTTT
TRBJ1-5,NA,TRBV6-5,NA,CASSYKGGQPQHF,TGTGCCAGCAGTTACAAGGGTGGCCAGCCCCAGCATTTT
TRBJ2-6,TRBD1,TRBV4-3,few,CASSHRTGFDLTF,TGCGCCAGCAGCCATCGGACAGGTTTTGACCTGACTTTC
TRBJ2-4,TRBD1,TRBV6-2/TRBV6-3,many,CASSLGQAPWDIQYF,TGTGCCAGCAGCCTGGGACAGGCCCCGTGGGACATTCAGTACTTC
TRBJ1-5,NA,TRBV27,many,CASSLGGNNQPQHF,TGTGCCAGCAGTTTAGGGGGGAACAATCAGCCCCAGCATTTT
TRBJ2-2,TRBD1,TRBV11-2,NA,CASSAHLGQGAIGELFF,TGTGCCAGCAGCGCTCACCTCGGACAGGGGGCGATCGGGGAGCTGTTTTTT
TRBJ2-7,TRBD2,TRBV4-3,NA,CASSPASGGGYEQYF,TGCGCCAGCAGCCCGGCTAGCGGGGGGGGCTACGAGCAGTACTTC
TRBJ2-5,TRBD2,TRBV4-3,NA,CASSQDSGAEEETQYF,TGCGCCAGCAGCCAGGATAGCGGGGCGGAGGAAGAGACCCAGTACTTC
TRBJ2-2,TRBD2,TRBV6-5,NA,CASSYSKGTSSSGELFF,TGTGCCAGCAGTTACTCAAAAGGGACTAGTTCATCCGGGGAGCTGTTTTTT
TRBJ2-1,NA,TRBV27,NA,CATHQGHNYNEQFF,TGTGCCACCCATCAGGGGCACAATTACAATGAGCAGTTCTTC
TRBJ2-1,TRBD1,TRBV29-1,NA,CSVTGAGNNEQFF,TGCAGCGTTACAGGGGCAGGTAACAATGAGCAGTTCTTC
TRBJ1-1,NA,TRBV4-3,NA,CASSHAPDGPKRDTEAFF,TGCGCCAGCAGCCATGCCCCGGACGGCCCCAAGAGGGACACTGAAGCTTTCTTT
TRBJ2-3,TRBD2,TRBV6-2/TRBV6-3,few,CAGGSGKRDTQYF,TGTGCCGGCGGGAGCGGTAAAAGAGATACGCAGTATTTT